This TCR beta chain was sequenced for a study of tumor-infiltrating lymphocytes in primary liver carcinoma. Study-wide results and limits: A significantly higher top-250-clone fraction was recorded for tumors than for blood (p = 0.039).

The length of the CDR3 is 15 residues. The V gene end was trimmed by 7 bases and the J gene end by 1 base; junction bases not matched to a gene: 5. The germline gives CDR1 MNHNS, CDR2 SASEGT. In its sample, this clonotype was seen many times. The antigen is unknown. Co-extracted RNA and DNA came from about 20-30 mg of unsorted bulk tissue. The researchers produced TCR beta cDNA from 450 to 600 ng total RNA with a constant-region primer. Slightly modified ARM-PCR, run as three nested multiplex PCR rounds, produced the TCR beta libraries. TRBV1-TRBV30 forward primers and a C-beta reverse primer were used in the first two PCR rounds, which each ran for approximately 10 cycles. TCRdb ran MiXCR on the multiplex PCR reads and lists one entry per CDR3 protein. The sample lists 90,000 to 150,000 distinct CDR3 sequences, roughly 75% seen once, with over 7.5% in the top ten.

The rearrangement uses TRBV6-1 and TRBJ2-3, with 10 bases lining up with TRBD2. This TCR came from an older woman with primary liver carcinoma and hepatitis B virus infection. Sequencing was carried out using tumor-adjacent normal liver tissue. The CDR3 DNA sequence: TGTGCCAGCACCACCGGGACTAGCGGCACAGATACGCAGTATTTT. Protein: CASTTGTSGTDTQYF.